This T cell receptor (beta chain) comes out of a study of blood T cell repertoires in COVID-19. Study background: Nucleic acid was either cDNA or gDNA, and it came from T cells, B-cell-depleted T cells, or PBMCs.

Germline-derived CDR1 and CDR2 are SGHNT and YENEEA. The CDR3 has 14 amino acids. V was clipped by 5 bases and J by 4 bases, with 12 bases between them. The data were produced by immunoSEQ multiplex PCR, yet TCRdb's version contains in-frame clones alone and is incomplete. Of 150,000 to 200,000 clones in the sample, 75% to 90% were seen once. V gene TRBV11-3 combines with J gene TRBJ1-5, with D unclear. Sequencing was performed on peripheral blood. This TCR came from a human donor with acute or convalescent COVID-19. The donor label of this sample is uncertain. The CDR3 nucleotides read TGTGCCAGCAGCCGAGGTGGGGAGAATCAGCCCCAGCATTTT. It codes for CASSRGGENQPQHF.